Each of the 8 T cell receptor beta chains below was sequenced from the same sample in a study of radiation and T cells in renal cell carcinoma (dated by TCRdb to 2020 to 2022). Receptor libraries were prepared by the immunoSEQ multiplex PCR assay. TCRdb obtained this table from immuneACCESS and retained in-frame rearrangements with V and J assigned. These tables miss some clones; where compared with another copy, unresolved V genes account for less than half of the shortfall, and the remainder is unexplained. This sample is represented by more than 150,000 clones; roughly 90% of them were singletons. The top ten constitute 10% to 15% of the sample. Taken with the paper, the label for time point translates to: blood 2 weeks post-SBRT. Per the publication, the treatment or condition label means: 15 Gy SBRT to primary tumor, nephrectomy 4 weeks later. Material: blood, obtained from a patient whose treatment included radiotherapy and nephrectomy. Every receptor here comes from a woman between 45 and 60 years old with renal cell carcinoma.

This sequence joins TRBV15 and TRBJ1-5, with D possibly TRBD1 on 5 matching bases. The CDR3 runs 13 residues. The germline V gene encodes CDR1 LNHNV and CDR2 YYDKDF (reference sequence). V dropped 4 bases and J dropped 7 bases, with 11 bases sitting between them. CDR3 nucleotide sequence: TGTGCCACCAGCAATGGTGGGACGCAGCCCCAGCATTTT. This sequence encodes CATSNGGTQPQHF.

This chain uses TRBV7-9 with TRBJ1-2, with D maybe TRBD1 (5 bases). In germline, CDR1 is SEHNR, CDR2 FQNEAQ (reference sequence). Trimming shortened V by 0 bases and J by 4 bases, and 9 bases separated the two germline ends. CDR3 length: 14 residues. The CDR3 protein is CASSLARQFYGYTF. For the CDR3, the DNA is TGTGCCAGCAGCTTAGCGAGACAGTTCTATGGCTACACCTTC. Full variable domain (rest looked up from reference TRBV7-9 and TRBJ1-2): DTGVSQNPRHKITKRGQNVTFRCDPISEHNRLYWYRQTLGQGPEFLTYFQNEAQLEKSRLLSDRFSAERPKGSFSTLEIQRTEQGDSAMYLCASSLARQFYGYTFGSGTRLTVV.

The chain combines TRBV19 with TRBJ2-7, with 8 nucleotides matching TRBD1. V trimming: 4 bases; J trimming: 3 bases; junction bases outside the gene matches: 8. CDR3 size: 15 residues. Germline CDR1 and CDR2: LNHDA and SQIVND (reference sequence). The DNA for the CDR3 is TGTGCCAGTAGTACACCCGGGACAGGTGGCTACGAGCAGTACTTC. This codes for CASSTPGTGGYEQYF.

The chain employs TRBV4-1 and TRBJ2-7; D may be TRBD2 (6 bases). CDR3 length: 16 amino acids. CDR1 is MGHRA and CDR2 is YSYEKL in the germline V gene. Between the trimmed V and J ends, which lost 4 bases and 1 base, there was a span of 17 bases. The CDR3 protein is CASSPATGELSYEQYF. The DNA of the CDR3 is TGCGCCAGCAGCCCGGCAACGGGGGAGCTATCCTACGAGCAGTACTTC.

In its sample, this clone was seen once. CDR3 DNA sequence: TGTGCCAGCAGTAAGACAGGGGCCCCTACAGATACGCAGTATTTT. It is translated as CASSKTGAPTDTQYF. This chain joins TRBV6-6 and TRBJ2-3, with TRBD1 matching over 8 bases. The length of the CDR3 is 15 residues. With 5 bases clipped from V and 3 bases from J, the junction kept 7 bases outside the gene matches. The germline V gene encodes CDR1 MNHNY and CDR2 SVGAGI (reference sequence).

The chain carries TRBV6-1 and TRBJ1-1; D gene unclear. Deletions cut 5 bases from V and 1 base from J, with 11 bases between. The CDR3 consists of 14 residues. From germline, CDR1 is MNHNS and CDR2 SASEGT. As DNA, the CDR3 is TGTGCCAGCAGTCTCGGGAGGAGGAACACTGAAGCTTTCTTT. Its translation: CASSLGRRNTEAFF.

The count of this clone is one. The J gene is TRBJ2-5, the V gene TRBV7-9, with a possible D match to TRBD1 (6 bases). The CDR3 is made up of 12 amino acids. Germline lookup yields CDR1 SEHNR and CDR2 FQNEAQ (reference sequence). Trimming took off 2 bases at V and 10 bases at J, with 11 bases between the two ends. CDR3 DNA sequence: TGTGCCAGCAGCTTATTGGGGGCGGGCCAGTACTTC. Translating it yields CASSLLGAGQYF.

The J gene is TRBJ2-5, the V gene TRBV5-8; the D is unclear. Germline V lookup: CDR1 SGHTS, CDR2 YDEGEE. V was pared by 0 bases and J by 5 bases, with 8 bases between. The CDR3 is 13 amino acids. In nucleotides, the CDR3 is TGTGCCAGCAGCTTGGACACGGCGGAGACCCAGTACTTC. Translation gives CASSLDTAETQYF. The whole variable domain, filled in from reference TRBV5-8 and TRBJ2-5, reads EAGVTQSPTHLIKTRGQQATLRCSPISGHTSVYWYQQALGLGLQFLLWYDEGEERNRGNFPPRFSGRQFPNYSSELNVNALELEDSALYLCASSLDTAETQYFGPGTRLLVL.